Presented here are 5 T cell receptor beta chains from one specimen sequenced in a study of molecular identifiers for immune sequencing clone quantification. TCRdb recomputed calls from the PCR reads with MiXCR, one row per CDR3 protein. The sample has under 350,000 distinct CDR3 sequences; 24% are singletons. Specimen: naive CD8+ T cells from blood, with Jurkat cell RNA spiked in. Subset of the sample: FACS-sorted CD8+CD4-CCR7+CD45RA+ naive T cells. The receptors were sampled from a human donor in good health. Some libraries in this study had Jurkat cell RNA spiked in.

The table lists this clonotype with many counts. The genes are TRBV29-1 and TRBJ1-2; no clear D gene. Germline values: CDR1 SQVTM, CDR2 ANQGSEA. This CDR3 is 12 amino acids long. The ends were cut back, 5 bases at V and 8 bases at J, with 15 bases in the middle. The CDR3 loop reads CSVPLAGYGYTF. DNA for the CDR3: TGCAGCGTTCCCCTTGCGGGGTACGGCTACACCTTC.

To note about this clonotype: Since a much larger clone is just one base distant, this may be a read error. The chain combines TRBV5-3 with TRBJ2-7; no clear D gene. TRBV5-3 is labeled an ORF, and its function is uncertain. The CDR3 runs to 12 residues. The V end lost 10 bases, the J end lost 3 bases, and 14 bases lay between the germline ends. CDR3 in amino acids: CAGSWAGYEQYF. The CDR3 DNA reads as TGTGCCGGCAGCTGGGCAGGCTACGAGCAGTACTTC.

The chain uses TRBV20-1 and TRBJ2-3; D remains ambiguous. Germline assignment: CDR1 DFQATT and CDR2 SNEGSKA (reference sequence). Trimming shortened V by 4 bases and J by 3 bases, and 11 bases separated the two germline ends. There are 13 residues in the CDR3. The CDR3 DNA sequence: TGCAGTGCTAAAGATCTCTATACAGATACGCAGTATTTT. It is translated as CSAKDLYTDTQYF.

This clonotype was observed a few times. V usage is TRBV6-5 and J usage is TRBJ2-5, with D unresolved. Germline V gives CDR1 MNHEY, CDR2 SVGAGI. V lost 5 bases, J lost 5 bases, and 9 bases lay in between. The CDR3 is made up of 12 amino acids. The CDR3 loop is CASSPTPETQYF. Written as DNA, the CDR3 is TGTGCCAGCAGTCCCACCCCGGAGACCCAGTACTTC.

Notes on this clonotype: Mismatch with germline at one junction end may stem from a read error. For the CDR3, the DNA is TGTGCCTGCAGTTACGCGGGGGAGCAGTTCTTC. Its protein product is CACSYAGEQFF. This chain uses TRBV6-6 with TRBJ2-1; possible D gene TRBD2, 6 bases. Germline V CDR1 and CDR2: MNHNY, SVGAGI (reference sequence). The length of the CDR3 is 11 residues.